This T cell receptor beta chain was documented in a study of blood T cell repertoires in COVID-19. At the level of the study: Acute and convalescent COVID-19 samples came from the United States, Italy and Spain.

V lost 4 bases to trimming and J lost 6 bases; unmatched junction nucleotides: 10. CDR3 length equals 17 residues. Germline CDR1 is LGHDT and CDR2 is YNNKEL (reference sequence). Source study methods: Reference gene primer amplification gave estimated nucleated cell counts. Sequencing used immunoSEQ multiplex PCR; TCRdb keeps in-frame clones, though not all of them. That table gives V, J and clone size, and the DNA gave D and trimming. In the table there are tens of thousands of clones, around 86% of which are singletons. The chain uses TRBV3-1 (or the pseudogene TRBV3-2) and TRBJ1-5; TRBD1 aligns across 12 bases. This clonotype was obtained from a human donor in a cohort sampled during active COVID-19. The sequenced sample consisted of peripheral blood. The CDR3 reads CASSRGTGQGAGQPQHF. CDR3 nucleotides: TGTGCCAGCAGCCGGGGGACGGGACAGGGGGCCGGTCAGCCCCAGCATTTT.